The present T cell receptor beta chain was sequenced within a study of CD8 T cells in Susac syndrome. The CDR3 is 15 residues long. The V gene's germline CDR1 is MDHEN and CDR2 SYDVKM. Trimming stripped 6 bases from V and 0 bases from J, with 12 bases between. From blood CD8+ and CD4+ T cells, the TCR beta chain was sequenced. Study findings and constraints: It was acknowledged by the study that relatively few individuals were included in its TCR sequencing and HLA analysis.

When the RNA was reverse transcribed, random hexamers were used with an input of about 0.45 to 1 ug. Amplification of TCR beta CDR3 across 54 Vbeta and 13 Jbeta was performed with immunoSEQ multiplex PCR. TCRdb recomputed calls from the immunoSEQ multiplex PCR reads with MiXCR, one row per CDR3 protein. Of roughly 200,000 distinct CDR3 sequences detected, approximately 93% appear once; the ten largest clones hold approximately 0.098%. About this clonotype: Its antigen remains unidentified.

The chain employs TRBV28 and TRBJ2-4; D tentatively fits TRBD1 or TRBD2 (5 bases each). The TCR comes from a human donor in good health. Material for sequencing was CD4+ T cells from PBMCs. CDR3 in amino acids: CASRPVGVAKNIQYF. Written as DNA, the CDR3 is TGTGCCAGCAGGCCTGTGGGGGTAGCCAAAAACATTCAGTACTTC. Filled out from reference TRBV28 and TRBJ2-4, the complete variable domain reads DVKVTQSSRYLVKRTGEKVFLECVQDMDHENMFWYRQDPGLGLRLIYFSYDVKMKEKGDIPEGYSVSREKKERFSLILESASTNQTSMYLCASRPVGVAKNIQYFGAGTRLSVL.